Sequencing of this T cell receptor beta chain was carried out in a study of blood T cell repertoires in COVID-19 (TCRdb year 2020). Broadly, across the study: Samples covering the acute and convalescent phases of COVID-19 were provided by collaborators in the United States, Italy and Spain. The prospective study material was composed of cDNA or gDNA derived from T cells, B-cell-depleted T cells, or PBMCs. Subjects who had been exposed to COVID-19, were actively infected with it, or had recovered from it provided the deeply sampled blood TCRbeta repertoires that made up the dataset. The repertoires were released in a freely available public database meant as a resource for research on the immune response to SARS-CoV-2. The samples were drawn from the first 160 participants of the ongoing ImmuneRACE study and from 1,254 subjects provided by 6 global collaborators. A de-identified subject ID, COVID-19 status, age in years and sex were almost always included in the sample metadata. HLA class I and class II types, where available, came from metadata supplied by the sample provider rather than from assay-based typing.

The immunoSEQ Assay, a bias-controlled multiplex PCR, was used to amplify TCRbeta CDR3 regions from genomic DNA. In the paper's pipeline: Nucleated cell counts per sample were estimated from amplification of reference gene primers within the assay. To quantify the absolute abundance of each unique TCRbeta CDR3 rearrangement, sequence reads were collapsed and filtered. For each sample, productive Simpson clonality was calculated as the square root of Simpson's diversity index over productive rearrangements. The immuneACCESS repertoire file appears here via TCRdb, limited to in-frame rearrangements. These files lack a portion of the clones; in checked studies, under half of the deficit traces to unresolved V genes, and the cause of the others is not known. Clonal size and the V and J genes are those of that table, whereas D and trimming came from the DNA. This sample lists about 170,000 clones; around four fifths were detected once. The ten largest clonotypes hold 4.4% of the sample.

Participants in the prospective study were enrolled through a virtual design, were aged about 18 to 100 years, and lived in approximately 25 United States geographic areas. Cohort assignment in the prospective study relied on participant-reported clinical history from a screening survey and a study questionnaire. Recovered participants in ImmuneRACE Cohort 3 were defined by two consecutive negative NP/OP PCR tests, clearance by a healthcare professional, or resolution of symptoms. In the prospective study, whole blood, serum and a nasopharyngeal or oropharyngeal swab were collected from each participant by mobile phlebotomists. Participants in the prospective study had the option to provide additional blood draws and questionnaires over an approximately 2-month period. Before DNA extraction, blood samples from the prospective study were shipped at room temperature or frozen. As for this clone: The antigen this receptor binds is unknown. Per-nucleotide qualities are absent, and no much larger clonotype sits a single base away.

What the authors observed across the whole study: The amount of clinical and demographic metadata varied by source and participant and was provided uncurated.

The receptor was derived from a woman aged 50 to 60 who had recovered from COVID-19. The sequenced material came from PBMCs or T cells enriched from blood (not recorded which).

The nucleotide sequence is TGTGCCAGCAGCCAGTGGGACATAAACACCGGGGAGCTGTTTTTT. It specifies CASSQWDINTGELFF. The chain is assembled from TRBV3-1 (or the pseudogene TRBV3-2) and TRBJ2-2; TRBD1 might be the D gene, on 6 matching bases. From its cysteine to its phenylalanine, the CDR3 spans 15 amino acids. Just CDR3 DNA is preserved here, 45 bases in frame from base 1. V is cut by 3 bases and J by 2 bases, and the space between the germline ends is 10 bases. For CDR1 and CDR2, the germline V gene (reference sequence) lists LGHDT and YNNKEL.